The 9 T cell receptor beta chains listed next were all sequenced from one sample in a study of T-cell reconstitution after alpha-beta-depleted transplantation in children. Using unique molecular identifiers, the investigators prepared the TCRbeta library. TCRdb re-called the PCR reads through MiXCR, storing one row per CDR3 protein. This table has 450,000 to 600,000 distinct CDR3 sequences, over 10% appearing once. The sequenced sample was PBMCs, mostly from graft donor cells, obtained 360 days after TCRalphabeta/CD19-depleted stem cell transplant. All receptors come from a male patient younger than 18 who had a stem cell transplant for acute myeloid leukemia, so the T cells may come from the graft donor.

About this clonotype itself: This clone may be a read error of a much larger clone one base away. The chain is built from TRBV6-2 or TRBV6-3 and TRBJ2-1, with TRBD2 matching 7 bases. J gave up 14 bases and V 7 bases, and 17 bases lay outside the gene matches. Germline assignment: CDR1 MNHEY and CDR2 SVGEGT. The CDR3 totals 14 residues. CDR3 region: CASTPSQYLAVEFF. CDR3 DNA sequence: TGTGCCAGCACTCCTTCCCAGTACCTAGCGGTAGAGTTCTTC.

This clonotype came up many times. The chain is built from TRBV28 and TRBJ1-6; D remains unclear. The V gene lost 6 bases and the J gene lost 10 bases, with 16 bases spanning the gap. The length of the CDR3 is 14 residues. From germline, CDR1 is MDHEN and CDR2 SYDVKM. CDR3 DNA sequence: TGTGCCAGCAGCCAAGTCCCTAATTGGTCACCCCTCCACTTT. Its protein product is CASSQVPNWSPLHF.

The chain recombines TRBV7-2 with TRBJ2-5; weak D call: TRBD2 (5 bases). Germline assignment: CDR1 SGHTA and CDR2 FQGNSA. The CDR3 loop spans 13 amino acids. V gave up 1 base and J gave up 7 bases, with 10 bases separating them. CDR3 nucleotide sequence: TGTGCCAGCAGCTTAGGGGCCCGGGGGACCCAGTACTTC. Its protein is CASSLGARGTQYF.

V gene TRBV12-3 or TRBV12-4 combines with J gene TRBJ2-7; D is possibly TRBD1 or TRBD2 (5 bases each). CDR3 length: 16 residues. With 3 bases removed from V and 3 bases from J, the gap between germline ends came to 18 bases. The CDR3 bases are TGTGCCAGCAGTTTCCGAGTGGGGGAGACGATCTACGAGCAGTACTTC. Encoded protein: CASSFRVGETIYEQYF.

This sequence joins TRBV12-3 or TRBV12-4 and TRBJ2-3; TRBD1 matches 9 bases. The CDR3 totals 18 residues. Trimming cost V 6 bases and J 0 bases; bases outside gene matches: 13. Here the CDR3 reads CASRIEQGAITSTDTQYF. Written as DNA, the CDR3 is TGTGCCAGCAGAATCGAACAGGGGGCGATAACTAGCACAGATACGCAGTATTTT.

The CDR3 DNA reads TGCAGTGCTAGAGATTCTGCTAGCGGGAAAACAGATACGCAGTATTTT. Translating it yields CSARDSASGKTDTQYF. The V call is TRBV20-1, the J call TRBJ2-3; 9 nucleotides line up with TRBD2. Unmatched junction bases numbered 7, after V lost 0 bases and J lost 3 bases. The CDR3 loop spans 16 amino acids. Germline-derived CDR1 and CDR2 are DFQATT and SNEGSKA (reference sequence).

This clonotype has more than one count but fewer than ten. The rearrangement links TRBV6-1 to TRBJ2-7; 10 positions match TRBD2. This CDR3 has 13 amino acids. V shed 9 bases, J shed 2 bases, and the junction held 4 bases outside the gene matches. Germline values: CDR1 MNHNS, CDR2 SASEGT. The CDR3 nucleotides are TGTGCCAGAGGAGCGGGAGGGCCCTACGAGCAGTACTTC. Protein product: CARGAGGPYEQYF.

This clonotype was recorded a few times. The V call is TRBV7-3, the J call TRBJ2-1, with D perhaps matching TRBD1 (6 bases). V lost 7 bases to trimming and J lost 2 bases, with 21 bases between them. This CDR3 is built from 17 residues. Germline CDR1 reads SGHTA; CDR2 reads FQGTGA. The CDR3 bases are TGTGCCAGCACCCAAGGTACAGGGATCAGCGCCTACAATGAGCAGTTCTTC. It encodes CASTQGTGISAYNEQFF.

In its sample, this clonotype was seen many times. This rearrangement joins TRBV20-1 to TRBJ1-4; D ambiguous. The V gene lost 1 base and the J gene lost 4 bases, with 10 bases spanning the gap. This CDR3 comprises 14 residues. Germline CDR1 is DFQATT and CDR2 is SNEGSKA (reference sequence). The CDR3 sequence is CSARVPVLNEKLFF. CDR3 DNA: TGCAGTGCTAGAGTACCAGTTCTTAATGAAAAACTGTTTTTT.